This record concerns one TCR beta chain sequence. V lost 1 base to trimming and J lost 1 base, with 13 bases between them. The CDR3 has 17 residues. The V gene's germline CDR1 is SGHTA and CDR2 FQGTGA. The data were obtained in a study of blood T cell repertoires in COVID-19. Across the study: Researchers got acute and convalescent COVID-19 samples from the United States, Italy and Spain.

TCRdb's copy holds only in-frame clones and misses some; the assay was immunoSEQ multiplex PCR. Here the sample spans a few hundred thousand clones, approximately 84% being singletons. The study assigned cohorts using participant-reported clinical history. This receptor was obtained from a woman younger than 30 who had recovered from COVID-19. This sequence joins TRBV7-3 and TRBJ2-2; D gene uncertain. Sequencing was performed on PBMCs or T cells enriched from blood (not recorded which). The CDR3 region is CASSLNPTAGNTGELFF. CDR3 nucleotides: TGTGCCAGCAGCTTAAACCCCACGGCAGGGAACACCGGGGAGCTGTTTTTT.